The sequence of this TCR beta chain was determined in a study of CD8 T cells in ankylosing spondylitis. Study-wide findings and caveats: For ankylosing spondylitis blood, a TCR beta motif of several highly homologous variants appeared characteristic. Some motif variants had been reported before (in reactive arthritis synovial fluid and blood). From matched ankylosing spondylitis synovial fluid, disease-linked clones were reportedly recovered at significantly enriched levels.

The CDR3 is 15 residues long. TCRdb passed the 5' RACE reads through MiXCR, listing each CDR3 protein once. The table records roughly 280,000 distinct CDR3 sequences, around 20% of them present only once. This clonotype was found many times. Its antigen is as yet unknown. Sequencing was done on a sample of blood, either unsorted or a sorted T cell fraction (not recorded which). This TCR came from a male donor with ankylosing spondylitis or in good health (not recorded which). This chain uses TRBV21-1 with TRBJ1-1; TRBD1, the table's D call, lacks a check against the DNA. TRBV21-1 is a pseudogene. CDR3 sequence: CASSIRIGGGTEAFF. The CDR3, as DNA: TGTGCCAGCAGCATACGTATCGGAGGGGGCACTGAAGCTTTCTTT.